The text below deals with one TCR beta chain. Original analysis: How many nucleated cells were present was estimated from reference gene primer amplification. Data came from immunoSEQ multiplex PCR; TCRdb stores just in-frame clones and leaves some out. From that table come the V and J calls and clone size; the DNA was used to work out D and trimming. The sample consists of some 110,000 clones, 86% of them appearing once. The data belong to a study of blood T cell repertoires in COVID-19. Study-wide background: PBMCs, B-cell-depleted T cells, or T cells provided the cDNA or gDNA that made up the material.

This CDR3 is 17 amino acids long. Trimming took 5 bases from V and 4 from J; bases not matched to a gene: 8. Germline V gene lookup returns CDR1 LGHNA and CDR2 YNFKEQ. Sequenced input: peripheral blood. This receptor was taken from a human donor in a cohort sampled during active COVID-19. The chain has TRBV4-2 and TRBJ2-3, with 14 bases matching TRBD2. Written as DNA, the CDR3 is TGTGCCAGCAGCTTGACTAGCGGGAGGGTCTTCCCAGATACGCAGTATTTT. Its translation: CASSLTSGRVFPDTQYF.